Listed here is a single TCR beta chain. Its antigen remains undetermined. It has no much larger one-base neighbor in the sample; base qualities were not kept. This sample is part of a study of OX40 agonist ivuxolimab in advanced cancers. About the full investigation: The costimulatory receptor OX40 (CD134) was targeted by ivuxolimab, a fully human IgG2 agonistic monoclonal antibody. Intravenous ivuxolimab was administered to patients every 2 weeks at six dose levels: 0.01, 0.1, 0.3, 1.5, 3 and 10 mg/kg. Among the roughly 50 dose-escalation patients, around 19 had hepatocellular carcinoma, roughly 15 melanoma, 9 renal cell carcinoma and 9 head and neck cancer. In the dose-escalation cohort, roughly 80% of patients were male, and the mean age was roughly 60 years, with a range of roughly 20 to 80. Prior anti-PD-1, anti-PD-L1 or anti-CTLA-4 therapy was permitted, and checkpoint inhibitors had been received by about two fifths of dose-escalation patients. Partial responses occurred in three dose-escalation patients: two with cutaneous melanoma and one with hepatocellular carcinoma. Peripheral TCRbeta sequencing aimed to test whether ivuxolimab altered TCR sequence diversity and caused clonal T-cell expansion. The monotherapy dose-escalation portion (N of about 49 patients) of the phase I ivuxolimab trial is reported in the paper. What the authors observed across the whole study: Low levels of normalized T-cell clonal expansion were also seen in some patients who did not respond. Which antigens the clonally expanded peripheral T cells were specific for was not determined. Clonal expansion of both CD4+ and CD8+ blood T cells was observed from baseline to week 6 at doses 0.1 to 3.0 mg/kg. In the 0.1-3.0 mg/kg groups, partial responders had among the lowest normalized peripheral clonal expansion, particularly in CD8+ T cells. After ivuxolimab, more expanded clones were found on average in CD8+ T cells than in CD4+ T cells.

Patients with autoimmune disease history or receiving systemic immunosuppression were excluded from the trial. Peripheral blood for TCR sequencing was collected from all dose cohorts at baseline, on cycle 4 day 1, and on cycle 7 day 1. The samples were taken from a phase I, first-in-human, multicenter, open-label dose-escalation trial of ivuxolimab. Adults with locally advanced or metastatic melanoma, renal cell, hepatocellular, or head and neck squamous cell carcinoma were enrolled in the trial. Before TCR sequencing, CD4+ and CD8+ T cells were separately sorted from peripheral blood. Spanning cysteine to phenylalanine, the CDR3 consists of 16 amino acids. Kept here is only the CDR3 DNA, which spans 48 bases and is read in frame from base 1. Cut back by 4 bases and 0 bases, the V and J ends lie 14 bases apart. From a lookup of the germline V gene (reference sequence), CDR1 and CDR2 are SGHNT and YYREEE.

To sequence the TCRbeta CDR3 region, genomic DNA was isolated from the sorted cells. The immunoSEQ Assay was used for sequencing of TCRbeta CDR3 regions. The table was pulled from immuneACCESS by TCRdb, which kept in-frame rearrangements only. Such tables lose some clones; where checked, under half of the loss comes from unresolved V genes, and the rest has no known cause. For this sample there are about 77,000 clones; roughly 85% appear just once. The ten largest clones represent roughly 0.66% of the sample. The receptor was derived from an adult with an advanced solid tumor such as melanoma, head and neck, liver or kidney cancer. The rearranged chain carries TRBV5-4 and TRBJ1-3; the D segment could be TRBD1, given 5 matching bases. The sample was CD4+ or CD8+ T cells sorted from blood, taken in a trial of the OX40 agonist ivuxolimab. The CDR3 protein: CASSASGPRSGNTIYF. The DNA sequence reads TGTGCCAGCAGCGCCTCGGGACCGCGCTCTGGAAACACCATATATTTT.